One sample yielded the 31 T cell receptor beta chains listed below, sequenced in a study of T cells expressing NK-cell markers. TCRdb re-called the 5' RACE reads; every CDR3 protein appears as one record, without DNA. The specimen's table records hundreds of thousands of distinct CDR3 sequences. The sample consisted of blood T cells: a sorted CD56 or NKG2C T cell subset, CD4+ or CD8+ T cells, or bulk PBMC T cells (not recorded which). These receptors all come from a woman aged 18 to 75 in good health.

The chain couples TRBV10-3 to TRBJ2-3; TCRdb lists TRBD1, though no DNA is available to test this call. Germline V gives CDR1 ENHRY, CDR2 SYGVKD. This CDR3 region has 16 residues. CDR3: CAIRIRSTGGGDTQYF.

The chain joins TRBV7-2 to TRBJ1-2; no DNA is available, so the TRBD1 call from TCRdb remains unchecked. CDR1 SGHTA and CDR2 FQGNSA come from the germline V gene. The CDR3 is 13 amino acids. The CDR3 loop reads CASSLGTEYGYTF.

This rearrangement joins TRBV11-2 to TRBJ1-2. CDR3 length: 17 residues. CDR1 is SGHAT, CDR2 FQNNGV, per germline. This CDR3 reads CASSYIALGVGPYGYTF.

The J gene is TRBJ2-2, the V gene TRBV3-1. Germline V gene sequence: CDR1 LGHDT, CDR2 YNNKEL (reference sequence). The CDR3 has 15 residues. This CDR3 is CASSARSRHAGELFF.

V usage is TRBV20-1 and J usage is TRBJ1-5; without DNA, the TCRdb call of TRBD1 cannot be checked. CDR1 and CDR2 from the germline V gene are DFQATT and SNEGSKA (reference sequence). This CDR3 region has 13 residues. The CDR3 loop is CSVGTVSNQPQHF.

The genes are TRBV5-6 and TRBJ1-4; TCRdb calls TRBD1, which cannot be checked without DNA. Germline values: CDR1 SGHDT, CDR2 YYEEEE. This CDR3 spans 15 amino acids. Here the CDR3 reads CASSRAGPLNEKLFF.

V usage is TRBV10-2 and J usage is TRBJ2-6; TCRdb outputs TRBD1, but without DNA this stays unchecked. The CDR3 covers 20 residues. Germline CDR1 WSHSY, CDR2 SAAADI. CDR3 loop: CASSGSWGQGIYSGANVLTF.

The chain employs TRBV4-1 and TRBJ1-2. The CDR3 is made up of 15 amino acids. The germline V gene has CDR1 MGHRA and CDR2 YSYEKL. This CDR3 is CASSISAGLGYGYTF.

The V gene is TRBV19, the J gene TRBJ2-2; TCRdb's D call, TRBD2, is unchecked because there is no DNA. The V gene's germline CDR1 is LNHDA and CDR2 SQIVND (reference sequence). CDR3 length: 16 amino acids. This chain's CDR3 is CASSKVAGGPHGELFF.

The chain combines TRBV27 with TRBJ2-7; with no DNA, the TCRdb D assignment of TRBD2 cannot be verified. The germline V gene has CDR1 MNHEY and CDR2 SMNVEV (reference sequence). The CDR3 sequence is 15 residues long. This CDR3 reads CATSLLAGGPREQYF.

The V and J genes are TRBV29-1 and TRBJ2-1. This CDR3 spans 13 amino acids. Germline V gene lookup returns CDR1 SQVTM and CDR2 ANQGSEA. CDR3 protein: CSVEGRSYREQFF.

The chain links TRBV9 to TRBJ2-5. The CDR3 is 14 residues long. Germline assignment: CDR1 SGDLS and CDR2 YYNGEE. The CDR3 reads CASSVGTRVETQYF.

The CDR3 reads CASSLAWGGQYF. The genes are TRBV7-2 and TRBJ2-3; checking the TCRdb D call of TRBD1 is not possible without DNA. The CDR3 spans 12 residues. Germline CDR1 reads SGHTA; CDR2 reads FQGNSA.

The chain joins TRBV20-1 to TRBJ2-2; TCRdb proposes TRBD1, but this gene call is untestable without DNA. The CDR3 totals 13 residues. Germline V CDR1 and CDR2: DFQATT, SNEGSKA (reference sequence). CDR3: CSASGGNTGELFF.

The chain couples TRBV4-3 to TRBJ2-4; TCRdb gives TRBD1 as the D gene, but with no DNA this cannot be confirmed. CDR1 and CDR2 from the germline V gene are LGHNA and YSLEER. The CDR3 consists of 16 residues. The CDR3 protein is CASSQDYGTPKNIQYF.

J is TRBJ1-2 and V is TRBV4-3. The CDR3 is 16 amino acids. Per germline, CDR1 LGHNA and CDR2 YSLEER. The CDR3 region is CASSPTSRLTNYGYTF.

This rearrangement joins TRBV7-2 to TRBJ2-7; as DNA is missing, the TRBD2 call by TCRdb cannot be tested. Germline V gene lookup returns CDR1 SGHTA and CDR2 FQGNSA. This CDR3 contains 14 residues. The CDR3: CASSPGGGTVEQYF. The full variable domain, with the rest looked up from reference TRBV7-2 and TRBJ2-7, is GAGVSQSPSNKVTEKGKDVELRCDPISGHTALYWYRQSLGQGLEFLIYFQGNSAPDKSGLPSDRFSAERTGGSVSTLTIQRTQQEDSAVYLCASSPGGGTVEQYFGPGTRLTVT.

CDR3 region: CAWDPGRHTDTQYF. The gene calls are TRBV30 and TRBJ2-3; TCRdb proposes TRBD1, but this gene call is untestable without DNA. CDR1 is GTSNPN, CDR2 SVGIG, per germline (reference sequence). The CDR3 is made up of 14 amino acids.

The rearrangement uses TRBV6-5 and TRBJ1-1; TCRdb outputs TRBD1, but without DNA this stays unchecked. The length of the CDR3 is 13 residues. Germline assignment: CDR1 MNHEY and CDR2 SVGAGI. The CDR3 protein is CASSYQGQGGAFF.

J is TRBJ2-6 and V is TRBV2; TCRdb gives TRBD1 as the D gene, but with no DNA this cannot be confirmed. The germline gives CDR1 SNHLY, CDR2 FYNNEI. The CDR3 covers 15 residues. CDR3 protein: CAYGMGGAGANVLTF.

The chain recombines TRBV20-1 with TRBJ2-3. Germline V gives CDR1 DFQATT, CDR2 SNEGSKA (reference sequence). The CDR3 is 14 residues long. CDR3 in amino acids: CSASPATLTDTQYF.

The chain links TRBV7-2 to TRBJ2-2; TCRdb's D call of TRBD1 is untestable without DNA. The germline V gene has CDR1 SGHTA and CDR2 FQGNSA. This CDR3 spans 16 amino acids. The CDR3 reads CASSPGPRDKTGELFF.

The V and J genes are TRBV4-2 and TRBJ2-1. The germline V gene has CDR1 LGHNA and CDR2 YNFKEQ. The CDR3 contains 15 residues. The CDR3 loop is CASSHSDQRDNEQFF.

The chain couples TRBV7-9 to TRBJ2-1; absent DNA, TCRdb's TRBD1 call cannot be checked. Per germline, CDR1 SEHNR and CDR2 FQNEAQ (reference sequence). The CDR3 extends over 15 amino acids. The CDR3 here is CASRQWTGEHNEQFF.

The J gene is TRBJ1-2, the V gene TRBV2; TCRdb returns TRBD1, unconfirmable since there is no DNA. The CDR3 consists of 14 residues. Germline assignment: CDR1 SNHLY and CDR2 FYNNEI. CDR3 residues: CANSGRGRTYGYTF.

This chain connects TRBV4-2 to TRBJ2-7; the D call from TCRdb, TRBD2, cannot be confirmed without DNA. The CDR3 contains 14 residues. Germline-derived CDR1 and CDR2 are LGHNA and YNFKEQ. CDR3 sequence: CASSQTSGDYEQYF.

The rearrangement links TRBV20-1 to TRBJ2-7; lacking DNA, the TRBD1 call made by TCRdb goes unchecked. CDR3 size: 14 residues. The germline CDR1 and CDR2 sequences are DFQATT and SNEGSKA (reference sequence). CDR3 loop: CSARQGAGAYEQYF.

The gene calls are TRBV27 and TRBJ2-5; the D call of TRBD2 rests on TCRdb alone, since no DNA is present to check it. Germline V gene lookup returns CDR1 MNHEY and CDR2 SMNVEV (reference sequence). The CDR3 loop spans 17 amino acids. This chain's CDR3 is CASKRGVYTGLQETQYF.

The CDR3 sequence: CSASGNQETQYF. The chain recombines TRBV20-1 with TRBJ2-5. The germline V gene has CDR1 DFQATT and CDR2 SNEGSKA (reference sequence). The CDR3 contains 12 residues.

The V call is TRBV7-9, the J call TRBJ2-7. This CDR3 has 12 residues. In germline, CDR1 is SEHNR, CDR2 FQNEAQ (reference sequence). The chain's CDR3 is CASSSLRYEQYF. Together with reference TRBV7-9 and TRBJ2-7, the CDR3 gives the full variable domain: DTGVSQNPRHKITKRGQNVTFRCDPISEHNRLYWYRQTLGQGPEFLTYFQNEAQLEKSRLLSDRFSAERPKGSFSTLEIQRTEQGDSAMYLCASSSLRYEQYFGPGTRLTVT.

V is TRBV28 and J is TRBJ2-3; TCRdb's D call of TRBD2 is untestable without DNA. Germline lookup yields CDR1 MDHEN and CDR2 SYDVKM. This CDR3 is 16 amino acids long. CDR3 in amino acids: CASSFLAGGRSDTQYF.